A single sample gave rise to the 28 T cell receptor beta chains below, sequenced in a study of control samples from healthy donors and cancer patients. The data were produced by immunoSEQ multiplex PCR, yet TCRdb's version contains in-frame clones alone and is incomplete. The sample comprises hundreds of thousands of clones, around 90% of which are singletons, and over 5.5% rests with the top ten. Material for sequencing was PBMCs. The source of these receptors is a man aged 35-49 years with head and neck cancer.

This rearrangement joins TRBV5-6 to TRBJ2-7; D gene ambiguous. Germline V CDR1 and CDR2: SGHDT, YYEEEE. V lost 1 base and J lost 6, with 11 bases in between. The CDR3 is 13 amino acids. CDR3 loop: CASSLTRKGEQYF. Written as DNA, the CDR3 is TGTGCCAGCAGCTTGACGCGGAAAGGCGAGCAGTACTTC.

This chain joins TRBV5-1 and TRBJ2-3, with no clear D. V was pared by 2 bases and J by 0 bases, with 13 bases between. The CDR3 runs to 16 residues. Germline CDR1 SGHRS, CDR2 YFSETQ. The CDR3 region is CASSFGIGTSTDTQYF. CDR3 DNA: TGCGCCAGCAGCTTCGGCATAGGAACTAGCACAGATACGCAGTATTTT.

The gene calls are TRBV18 and TRBJ2-3; 9 bases are a match to TRBD1. In germline, CDR1 is KGHSH, CDR2 LQKENI. The V segment lost 4 bases and the J segment 0 bases; nucleotides outside the gene matches: 5. The CDR3 loop spans 16 amino acids. The CDR3: CASSLGQGPSTDTQYF. The CDR3 DNA sequence: TGTGCCAGCTCACTCGGACAGGGGCCTAGCACAGATACGCAGTATTTT.

The CDR3, as DNA: TGTGCCAGCAGGCCCAAGACAGACTCCTACAATGAGCAGTTCTTC. Its protein product is CASRPKTDSYNEQFF. The chain recombines TRBV6-5 with TRBJ2-1, with a tentative D call TRBD1 (5 bases). The V end was cut by 6 bases, the J end by 0 bases, with 12 bases between. CDR3 length: 15 amino acids. In germline, CDR1 is MNHEY, CDR2 SVGAGI.

The V call is TRBV12-3 or TRBV12-4, the J call TRBJ2-1; tentative D call: TRBD1 (5 bases). V was clipped by 2 bases and J by 8 bases, with 7 bases between them. The CDR3 contains 12 residues. CDR3 in DNA: TGTGCCAGCAGTTTAATCAGGGATGAGCAGTTCTTC. Its protein product is CASSLIRDEQFF.

The J gene is TRBJ2-3, the V gene TRBV28; the match to TRBD2 covers 13 bases. Germline V gene lookup returns CDR1 MDHEN and CDR2 SYDVKM. The CDR3 totals 17 residues. V was pared by 2 bases and J by 1 base, with 3 bases of the junction left unmatched. Here the CDR3 reads CASSLILAGGGTDTQYF. Written as DNA, the CDR3 is TGTGCCAGCAGTTTAATACTAGCGGGAGGGGGCACAGATACGCAGTATTTT.

The chain joins TRBV2 to TRBJ2-1; TRBD2 agrees at 9 bases. This CDR3 has 16 amino acids. Per germline, CDR1 SNHLY and CDR2 FYNNEI. J was trimmed by 4 bases and V by 1 base; bases with no gene match: 5. The CDR3 sequence is CASSEGGLAPYNEQFF. CDR3 coding DNA: TGTGCCAGCAGTGAAGGGGGACTAGCTCCTTACAATGAGCAGTTCTTC.

The chain links TRBV7-2 to TRBJ2-7; no clear D. V lost 3 bases and J lost 6, with 9 bases in between. Looked up from germline, CDR1 is SGHTA and CDR2 is FQGNSA. The CDR3 has 12 amino acids. Here the CDR3 reads CASSFSIGEQYF. CDR3 nucleotide sequence: TGTGCCAGCAGCTTTAGTATAGGCGAGCAGTACTTC.

This sequence joins TRBV19 and TRBJ1-1, with TRBD1 as a possible D gene (5 bases). V was trimmed by 5 bases and J by 4 bases, leaving 11 bases between them. Germline CDR1 reads LNHDA; CDR2 reads SQIVND (reference sequence). This CDR3 is 13 amino acids long. The CDR3 protein is CASSEGRATEAFF. The CDR3 region has the DNA TGTGCCAGTAGTGAGGGCAGGGCCACTGAAGCTTTCTTT.

V gene TRBV6-5 combines with J gene TRBJ2-7; 7 bases line up with TRBD1. The V gene end was trimmed by 0 bases and the J gene end by 7 bases; junction bases not matched to a gene: 9. The CDR3 is 15 amino acids. The V gene's germline CDR1 is MNHEY and CDR2 SVGAGI. The CDR3: CASSYSKQGIGEQYF. The DNA of the CDR3 is TGTGCCAGCAGTTACTCGAAACAGGGGATCGGGGAGCAGTACTTC.

Points on this clone: At one end, the junction sequence differs from germline, possibly due to a read error. Other DNA sequences from this sample encode an identical CDR3 as well. This chain joins TRBV18 and TRBJ2-7, with 7 bases matching TRBD1. Germline V gene data show CDR1 as KGHSH and CDR2 as LQKENI. CDR3 size: 12 residues. This CDR3 is CASSPGQREQYF. The DNA for the CDR3 is TGCGCCAGCTCACCGGGACAGAGAGAGCAGTACTTC.

The chain employs TRBV24-1 and TRBJ1-5, with D unresolved. Trimming pared 5 bases from V and 0 bases from J, leaving 7 bases between. The CDR3 length is 14 residues. Germline-derived CDR1 and CDR2 are KGHDR and SFDVKD. The CDR3 region is CATSGADSNQPQHF. The CDR3 coding sequence is TGTGCCACCAGTGGCGCAGATAGCAATCAGCCCCAGCATTTT.

The CDR3 coding sequence is TGTGCCAGCAGATCACAGGGGAGGAACACCTACGAGCAGTACTTC. Amino acid sequence: CASRSQGRNTYEQYF. V and J are TRBV6-5 and TRBJ2-7; D is possibly TRBD1 (7 bases). The CDR3 runs to 15 residues. Germline V lookup: CDR1 MNHEY, CDR2 SVGAGI. The V end lost 6 bases, the J end lost 2 bases, and 17 bases lay between the germline ends.

This chain connects TRBV7-9 to TRBJ2-1, with TRBD2 matching 13 bases. The ends lost 4 bases at V and 9 bases at J; junction bases unmatched: 18. Germline CDR1 reads SEHNR; CDR2 reads FQNEAQ (reference sequence). The CDR3 spans 19 residues. For the CDR3, the DNA is TGTGCCAGCAGCTCCCACCAACAACTAGCGGGAGGGCCCATACGTGAGCAGTTCTTC. This gives the protein CASSSHQQLAGGPIREQFF.

V usage is TRBV30 and J usage is TRBJ2-7; 11 bases agree with TRBD2. Looked up from germline, CDR1 is GTSNPN and CDR2 is SVGIG (reference sequence). The V gene end was trimmed by 2 bases and the J gene end by 5 bases; junction bases not matched to a gene: 8. The CDR3 is 15 residues long. The CDR3 DNA reads TGTGCCTGGAGTCCCTTAGCGGGAGGGCTCAACGAGCAGTACTTC. Translating it yields CAWSPLAGGLNEQYF.

The genes are TRBV7-2 and TRBJ2-6; 9 bases are a match to TRBD1. This CDR3 region has 15 residues. Germline CDR1 reads SGHTA; CDR2 reads FQGNSA. V was pared by 1 base and J by 11 bases, with 6 bases of the junction left unmatched. As DNA, the CDR3 is TGTGCCAGCAGCTTAGTATCGGGACAGGGCGACGTCCTGACTTTC. It specifies CASSLVSGQGDVLTF.

The V and J genes are TRBV5-4 and TRBJ2-7; 15 bases are a match to TRBD2. CDR3 length equals 17 residues. The V and J ends lost 3 bases and 5 bases, in that order; junction bases with no gene match: 9. In germline, CDR1 is SGHNT, CDR2 YYREEE (reference sequence). CDR3: CASSSGLAGGGRHEQYF. The CDR3 DNA sequence: TGTGCCAGCAGCTCCGGACTAGCGGGAGGGGGGCGCCACGAGCAGTACTTC.

The chain is built from TRBV4-2 and TRBJ1-1; possibly TRBD1 for D (6 bases). The germline V gene has CDR1 LGHNA and CDR2 YNFKEQ. The CDR3 has 13 residues. V was shortened by 5 bases and J by 4 bases, with 11 bases between the two germline ends. CDR3 region: CASSVQGTTEAFF. DNA of the CDR3: TGTGCCAGCAGCGTACAGGGTACCACTGAAGCTTTCTTT.

V and J are TRBV27 and TRBJ1-2, with no clear D. Germline V gene data show CDR1 as MNHEY and CDR2 as SMNVEV (reference sequence). V lost 2 bases and J 4 bases, leaving 5 bases between the germline ends. This CDR3 region has 12 residues. The CDR3 is CASSLKGYGYTF. CDR3 DNA sequence: TGTGCCAGCAGTTTAAAGGGCTATGGCTACACCTTC.

The V call is TRBV30, the J call TRBJ1-1, with D uncertain. Trimming shortened V by 0 bases and J by 4 bases, and 12 bases separated the two germline ends. The length of the CDR3 is 14 residues. The germline gives CDR1 GTSNPN, CDR2 SVGIG (reference sequence). In nucleotides, the CDR3 is TGTGCCTGGAGTGTTACGACGGCTGGCACTGAAGCTTTCTTT. Amino acid sequence: CAWSVTTAGTEAFF.

The J gene is TRBJ1-4, the V gene TRBV19; D remains ambiguous. V lost 6 bases, J lost 5 bases, and 16 bases lay in between. The germline V gene has CDR1 LNHDA and CDR2 SQIVND (reference sequence). The length of the CDR3 is 15 residues. Here the CDR3 reads CASSPAGGINEKLFF. For the CDR3, the DNA is TGTGCCAGTAGCCCGGCCGGAGGGATAAATGAAAAACTGTTTTTT.

The chain combines TRBV10-2 with TRBJ2-7; D remains ambiguous. The germline gives CDR1 WSHSY, CDR2 SAAADI. V was pared by 2 bases and J by 7 bases, with 12 bases between. This CDR3 comprises 13 residues. This chain's CDR3 is CASSETPVGEQYF. The CDR3 DNA follows: TGCGCCAGCAGTGAGACACCTGTAGGAGAGCAGTACTTC.

This chain uses TRBV11-1 with TRBJ2-5; 7 positions agree with TRBD1. V lost 6 bases and J lost 5; bases outside the gene matches: 6. The CDR3 consists of 13 residues. Per germline, CDR1 SGHAT and CDR2 FQDESV (reference sequence). Written as DNA, the CDR3 is TGTGCCAGCAGGGACAGGTTAGGGGAGACCCAGTACTTC. It is translated as CASRDRLGETQYF.

J is TRBJ1-2 and V is TRBV7-9, with no clear D. The CDR3 covers 14 residues. Trimming removed 3 bases from V and 4 bases from J, with 12 bases in between. Looked up from germline, CDR1 is SEHNR and CDR2 is FQNEAQ (reference sequence). The chain's CDR3 is CASSFEVATYGYTF. DNA of the CDR3: TGTGCCAGCAGCTTCGAGGTCGCGACCTATGGCTACACCTTC.

The chain joins TRBV6-5 to TRBJ2-3; D is unclear. Germline V gene lookup returns CDR1 MNHEY and CDR2 SVGAGI. The V end was cut by 4 bases, the J end by 0 bases, with 14 bases between. CDR3 length: 16 amino acids. The CDR3 DNA reads TGTGCCAGCAGTTTTAACAGTCCGACCAGCACAGATACGCAGTATTTT. Encoded protein: CASSFNSPTSTDTQYF.

This sequence joins TRBV30 and TRBJ1-1; unclear D gene. The germline V gene has CDR1 GTSNPN and CDR2 SVGIG (reference sequence). The ends were cut back, 4 bases at V and 6 bases at J, with 15 bases in the middle. The CDR3 is 13 residues long. CDR3 in DNA: TGTGCCTGGACACCGAGTGGTACGGCTGAAGCTTTCTTT. Amino acid sequence: CAWTPSGTAEAFF.

This chain joins TRBV28 and TRBJ2-2; TRBD2 matches at 11 bases. Germline V CDR1 and CDR2: MDHEN, SYDVKM. V was clipped by 6 bases and J by 7 bases; unmatched bases: 16. CDR3 length: 18 residues. CDR3 amino acids: CASSIPGLAELKGGELFF. In DNA, the CDR3 is TGTGCCAGCAGCATTCCGGGACTAGCGGAGCTCAAAGGCGGGGAGCTGTTTTTT.

The chain combines TRBV9 with TRBJ2-5; D might be TRBD2 (6 bases). The CDR3 covers 13 residues. Germline values: CDR1 SGDLS, CDR2 YYNGEE. V dropped 6 bases and J dropped 3 bases, with 12 bases sitting between them. CDR3 coding DNA: TGTGCCAGCAATACGGAGCGGGAAGAGACCCAGTACTTC. Its protein is CASNTEREETQYF. Variable domain in full (rest from reference TRBV9 and TRBJ2-5): DSGVTQTPKHLITATGQRVTLRCSPRSGDLSVYWYQQSLDQGLQFLIQYYNGEERAKGNILERFSAQQFPDLHSELNLSSLELGDSALYFCASNTEREETQYFGPGTRLLVL.